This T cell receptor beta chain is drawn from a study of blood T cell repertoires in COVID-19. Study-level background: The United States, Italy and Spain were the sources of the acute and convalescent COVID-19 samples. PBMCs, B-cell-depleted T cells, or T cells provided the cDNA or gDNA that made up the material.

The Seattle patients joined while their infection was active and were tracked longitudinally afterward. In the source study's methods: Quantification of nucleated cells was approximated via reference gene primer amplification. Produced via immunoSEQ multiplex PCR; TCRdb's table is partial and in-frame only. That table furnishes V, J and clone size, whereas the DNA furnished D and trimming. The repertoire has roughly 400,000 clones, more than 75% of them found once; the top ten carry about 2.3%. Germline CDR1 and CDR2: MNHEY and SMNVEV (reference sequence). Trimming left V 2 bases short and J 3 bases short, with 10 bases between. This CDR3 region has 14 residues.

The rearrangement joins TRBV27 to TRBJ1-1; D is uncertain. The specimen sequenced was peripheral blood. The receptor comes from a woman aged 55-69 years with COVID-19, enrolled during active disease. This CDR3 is CASSLGEKDTEAFF. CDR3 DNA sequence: TGTGCCAGCAGTTTAGGGGAGAAGGACACTGAAGCTTTCTTT.